This T cell receptor beta chain was captured by sequencing in a study of cytomegalovirus exposure and HLA in healthy donors. Study results and caveats: For most TCR sequences rarity was the rule, although some public TCRs occurred in many donors. In an earlier analysis, in 620 or so donors, most V segments appeared productive either ~87% or ~30% of the time. With further analysis later on, most CMV-associated TCR beta chains appeared HLA-restricted. The authors enumerated some 160 TCR beta chains as linked to cytomegalovirus.

Trimming took 4 bases from V and 4 from J, leaving 13 bases between them. This CDR3 comprises 14 residues. The V gene's germline CDR1 is SGDLS and CDR2 YYNGEE. The PCR made use of 60 Vbeta and 13 Jbeta primers. Profiling relied on immunoSEQ multiplex PCR, and the TCRdb table lists in-frame clones only, not all of them. The sample carries about 130,000 clones, approximately 80% recorded once. Note on this clone: Its antigen is not known.

This receptor was identified in a man between 35 and 55 years old in good health and CMV-seronegative. The chain combines TRBV9 with TRBJ2-3; weak D call: TRBD1 (6 bases). Sequenced input: PBMCs. The CDR3 region has the DNA TGTGCCAGCAGCAGGGGGTCAAGGGCAGATACGCAGTATTTT. This gives the protein CASSRGSRADTQYF.